The table lists the clone carrying this TCR beta chain with many counts. Antigen: not known. Time point meaning: longitudinal time-point 2. This record comes from a study of neurological immune-mediated disorders. Study findings and constraints: Expanded clones shared no CDR3 amino acid sequences across subjects, suggesting private repertoires in all groups.

The trim removed 5 bases at V and 5 bases at J, leaving 5 bases unmatched. Germline V gives CDR1 SGHRS, CDR2 YFSETQ. CDR3 length: 14 amino acids. One entry per CDR3 protein, called by TCRdb with MiXCR from the 5' RACE reads. The sample gives 65,000 to 85,000 distinct CDR3 sequences, approximately 6% of which show up once; over 6.5% is in the top ten. Sequencing was carried out using PBMCs. V is TRBV5-1 and J is TRBJ1-5; TRBD1 matches 9 bases. This TCR came from a woman aged 55-69 years with multiple sclerosis. CDR3 in amino acids: CASSTGQGDQPQHF. In DNA, the CDR3 is TGCGCCAGCAGTACGGGACAGGGTGATCAGCCCCAGCATTTT. Based on the CDR3 plus reference TRBV5-1 and TRBJ1-5, the full variable domain is KAGVTQTPRYLIKTRGQQVTLSCSPISGHRSVSWYQQTPGQGLQFLFEYFSETQRNKGNFPGRFSGRQFSNSRSEMNVSTLELGDSALYLCASSTGQGDQPQHFGDGTRLSIL.